This entry lists 27 T cell receptor beta chains sequenced from one sample in a study of cytomegalovirus exposure and HLA in healthy donors. Profiled with immunoSEQ multiplex PCR; TCRdb holds only in-frame clones, not every one. The sample consists of around 160,000 clones, about 89% of them appearing once. Sequenced sample: PBMCs. The receptor set was obtained from a woman aged 18-35 years in good health and CMV-seropositive.

The genes are TRBV4-1 and TRBJ1-1; 10 nucleotides agree with TRBD1. Trimming at V came to 8 bases and at J to 3 bases, leaving 6 bases not matched to a gene. The CDR3 spans 14 residues. The germline V gene encodes CDR1 MGHRA and CDR2 YSYEKL. The CDR3 coding sequence is TGCGCCAGCGACAGGGGGCGCGGGGACACTGAAGCTTTCTTT. It translates to CASDRGRGDTEAFF.

The chain couples TRBV4-1 to TRBJ2-3; TRBD2 aligns across 13 bases. This CDR3 spans 20 amino acids. The V gene end was trimmed by 4 bases and the J gene end by 0 bases; junction bases not matched to a gene: 13. The V gene's germline CDR1 is MGHRA and CDR2 YSYEKL. The CDR3 loop reads CASSRSALRTSGGSTDTQYF. DNA of the CDR3: TGCGCCAGCAGCCGATCCGCCCTAAGGACTAGCGGGGGTAGCACAGATACGCAGTATTTT.

The chain couples TRBV27 to TRBJ1-1; 8 bases line up with TRBD1. This CDR3 region has 12 residues. The J segment lost 11 bases and the V segment lost 2 bases, leaving 4 bases of the junction unmatched. Looked up from germline, CDR1 is MNHEY and CDR2 is SMNVEV (reference sequence). The CDR3 DNA reads TGTGCCAGCAGTTTACCAGGGGGCGAGGCTTTCTTT. Translating it yields CASSLPGGEAFF.

V and J are TRBV9 and TRBJ1-5, with TRBD1 as a possible D gene (5 bases). This CDR3 is built from 17 residues. CDR1 SGDLS and CDR2 YYNGEE come from the germline V gene. Trimming shortened V by 3 bases and J by 1 base, and 17 bases separated the two germline ends. The CDR3 coding sequence is TGTGCCAGCAGCGAGCGACGAGGCCGGGGGAGCAATCAGCCCCAGCATTTT. Protein product: CASSERRGRGSNQPQHF.

This clone was counted a single time. This chain links TRBV7-3 with TRBJ2-1; 7 bases align to TRBD2. V dropped 2 bases and J dropped 6; count of bases not matched to a gene: 10. Germline values: CDR1 SGHTA, CDR2 FQGTGA. The CDR3 has 16 amino acids. The DNA of the CDR3 is TGTGCCAGCAGCTTAGCAGTCGCGGGAGCCTTCAATGAGCAGTTCTTC. Translating it yields CASSLAVAGAFNEQFF.

This chain uses TRBV5-6 with TRBJ1-2; D is possibly TRBD1 (5 bases). The CDR3 is made up of 15 amino acids. Germline lookup yields CDR1 SGHDT and CDR2 YYEEEE. V was cut by 2 bases and J by 4 bases, with 15 bases left in between. In nucleotides, the CDR3 is TGTGCCAGCAGCTTATCAGGGAAGCCACTCTATGGCTACACCTTC. Its protein product is CASSLSGKPLYGYTF.

This clone has more than one count but fewer than ten. The V call is TRBV2, the J call TRBJ1-6; maybe TRBD1 (6 bases). Between the trimmed V and J ends, which lost 4 bases and 11 bases, there was a span of 12 bases. The CDR3 is made up of 13 amino acids. Germline CDR1 is SNHLY and CDR2 is FYNNEI. The CDR3 sequence: CASSGTVRAPLHF. The CDR3 region has the DNA TGTGCCAGCAGTGGGACAGTACGGGCACCCCTCCACTTT.

V and J are TRBV4-1 and TRBJ1-5; 10 nucleotides align to TRBD1. The CDR3 loop spans 19 amino acids. Per the germline V gene, CDR1 is MGHRA and CDR2 is YSYEKL. V shed 3 bases and J 4 bases; nucleotides not matched to a gene: 15. The CDR3 nucleotides are TGCGCCAGCAGCCATAGATCTCCGTGGGACAGGGGAGGGAATCAGCCCCAGCATTTT. It encodes CASSHRSPWDRGGNQPQHF.

This clone was detected only once. The chain is built from TRBV19 and TRBJ1-2; weak D call: TRBD1 (6 bases). The V gene lost 3 bases and the J gene lost 5 bases, with 13 bases spanning the gap. The CDR3 is 14 amino acids. The germline V gene encodes CDR1 LNHDA and CDR2 SQIVND (reference sequence). CDR3 protein: CASSIPGVWYGYTF. Written as DNA, the CDR3 is TGTGCCAGTAGTATTCCAGGGGTATGGTATGGCTACACCTTC.

The gene calls are TRBV19 and TRBJ1-4; D is possibly TRBD1 (5 bases). Trimming removed 5 bases from V and 7 bases from J, with 17 bases in between. The CDR3 has 15 amino acids. Germline lookup yields CDR1 LNHDA and CDR2 SQIVND (reference sequence). The CDR3 bases are TGTGCCAGTAGTCGACAGCCTGGGGTGGGTGAAAAACTGTTTTTT. As protein: CASSRQPGVGEKLFF.

The chain carries TRBV5-1 and TRBJ2-7, with D tentatively TRBD1 (6 bases). The ends were cut back, 4 bases at V and 3 bases at J, with 17 bases in the middle. CDR1 SGHRS and CDR2 YFSETQ come from the germline V gene. The CDR3 length is 15 residues. The DNA for the CDR3 is TGCGCCAGCAGCCTACGATGGACAGATTTCTACGAGCAGTACTTC. Its translation is CASSLRWTDFYEQYF.

This chain connects TRBV6-5 to TRBJ2-5; tentatively, D is TRBD1 (5 bases). Trimming removed 6 bases from V and 2 bases from J, with 13 bases in between. The CDR3 consists of 14 residues. CDR1 is MNHEY and CDR2 is SVGAGI in the germline V gene. In DNA form, the CDR3 reads TGTGCCAGCAGCCCCAGGGTGGAGCAAGAGACCCAGTACTTC. Protein product: CASSPRVEQETQYF.

The chain recombines TRBV18 with TRBJ2-3, with a weak D call TRBD1 (5 bases). Germline V gives CDR1 KGHSH, CDR2 LQKENI. V shed 6 bases and J shed 0 bases, with 22 bases lying between them. The CDR3 loop spans 18 amino acids. In DNA form, the CDR3 reads TGTGCCAGCTCCCCAGGACACTCCAGCCTCCCTAGCACAGATACGCAGTATTTT. This encodes CASSPGHSSLPSTDTQYF.

The gene calls are TRBV5-4 and TRBJ2-5, with D perhaps TRBD1 (5 bases). The ends were cut back, 2 bases at V and 5 bases at J, with 10 bases in the middle. The CDR3 runs to 13 residues. Germline V gene data show CDR1 as SGHNT and CDR2 as YYREEE (reference sequence). CDR3 residues: CASSFPGLETQYF. In DNA, the CDR3 is TGTGCCAGCAGCTTTCCAGGGCTGGAGACCCAGTACTTC.

The sample holds one count of this clone. The chain couples TRBV19 to TRBJ2-7; a possible D gene is TRBD2 (6 bases). V was pared by 3 bases and J by 6 bases, with 12 bases between. Per the germline V gene, CDR1 is LNHDA and CDR2 is SQIVND (reference sequence). The CDR3 is 13 residues long. The DNA of the CDR3 is TGTGCCAGTAGTATCGGGAGTAAGGGCGAGCAGTACTTC. Protein: CASSIGSKGEQYF.

The gene calls are TRBV14 and TRBJ1-1; no firm D call. The V end lost 3 bases, the J end lost 4 bases, and 9 bases lay between the germline ends. The CDR3 spans 13 residues. Germline V gene data show CDR1 as SGHDN and CDR2 as FVKESK. The CDR3 bases are TGTGCCAGCAGCCATCGGCGGGCCACTGAAGCTTTCTTT. Residues: CASSHRRATEAFF.

The J gene is TRBJ2-5, the V gene TRBV6-6; D remains unclear. The CDR3 extends over 12 amino acids. Per germline, CDR1 MNHNY and CDR2 SVGAGI (reference sequence). With 1 base removed from V and 3 bases from J, the gap between germline ends came to 3 bases. CDR3 DNA: TGTGCCAGCAGTTACTTCGAAGAGACCCAGTACTTC. Translating gives CASSYFEETQYF.

J is TRBJ2-7 and V is TRBV2; 9 nucleotides align to TRBD1. The CDR3 extends over 13 amino acids. After removal of 7 bases from V and 2 bases from J, the junction contained 3 bases not matched to a gene. Germline V gene data show CDR1 as SNHLY and CDR2 as FYNNEI. The CDR3 DNA follows: TGTGCCAGCACCGGACAGGGGCCCTACGAGCAGTACTTC. Translating it yields CASTGQGPYEQYF.

This clone was counted once. Sequence at one end of the junction differs from germline and may be a read error. The chain joins TRBV5-1 to TRBJ2-2; 10 bases align to TRBD2. From germline, CDR1 is SGHRS and CDR2 YFSETQ. The CDR3 is 17 residues long. The CDR3 DNA reads TGCGCGAGCACAAGCGGGAGGGAAACATCGAACACCGGGGAGCTGTTTTTT. Amino acid sequence: CASTSGRETSNTGELFF.

J is TRBJ1-1 and V is TRBV5-4; D is unclear. Between the trimmed V and J ends, which lost 0 bases and 1 base, there was a span of 7 bases. Per germline, CDR1 SGHNT and CDR2 YYREEE (reference sequence). There are 14 residues in the CDR3. The DNA of the CDR3 is TGTGCCAGCAGCTTGGACAGTCCGAACACTGAAGCTTTCTTT. Its protein is CASSLDSPNTEAFF.

The chain recombines TRBV6-5 with TRBJ1-1; 7 bases line up with TRBD1. Germline trimming cut 6 bases from V and 8 bases from J; bases unmatched to any gene: 9. Germline loops: CDR1 MNHEY, CDR2 SVGAGI. This CDR3 spans 13 amino acids. CDR3 amino acids: CASSDRAAREAFF. As DNA, the CDR3 is TGTGCCAGCAGCGACAGGGCCGCAAGGGAAGCTTTCTTT.

This chain links TRBV30 with TRBJ1-4; D may be TRBD1 (6 bases). Germline-derived CDR1 and CDR2 are GTSNPN and SVGIG (reference sequence). The CDR3 has 15 residues. Trimming stripped 1 base from V and 0 bases from J, with 9 bases between. As DNA, the CDR3 is TGTGCCTGGAGTGCTCGACAGGCAACTAATGAAAAACTGTTTTTT. It translates to CAWSARQATNEKLFF.

The CDR3 sequence: CASSRRGIFLAKNIQYF. The CDR3 DNA is TGTGCCAGCAGCCGCCGGGGGATTTTTTTAGCCAAAAACATTCAGTACTTC. The chain carries TRBV13 and TRBJ2-4, with D possibly TRBD2 on 6 matching bases. V lost 5 bases and J 0 bases, leaving 17 bases between the germline ends. The CDR3 length is 17 residues. CDR1 and CDR2 from the germline V gene are PRHDT and FYEKMQ (reference sequence). Drawing the rest from reference TRBV13 and TRBJ2-4, the complete variable domain is AAGVIQSPRHLIKEKRETATLKCYPIPRHDTVYWYQQGPGQDPQFLISFYEKMQSDKGSIPDRFSAQQFSDYHSELNMSSLELGDSALYFCASSRRGIFLAKNIQYFGAGTRLSVL.

The CDR3 bases are TGTGCCAGCAGCAAAGTCGGACTCCGCTCTGAAAAACTGTTTTTT. This sequence encodes CASSKVGLRSEKLFF. This rearrangement joins TRBV21-1 to TRBJ1-4. TRBV21-1 is shown as a pseudogene. This CDR3 has 15 amino acids.

The rearrangement uses TRBV7-7 and TRBJ2-7, with D maybe TRBD1 (6 bases). Germline V gives CDR1 SSHAT, CDR2 FNYEAQ (reference sequence). The CDR3 is 16 residues long. With 4 bases removed from V and 2 bases from J, the gap between germline ends came to 18 bases. The DNA for the CDR3 is TGTGCCAGCAGCTATCCCCGGGACATGTTGACCTACGAGCAGTACTTC. This codes for CASSYPRDMLTYEQYF.

CDR3 residues: CASRPTQSPYEQYF. The CDR3 DNA reads TGTGCCAGCAGACCGACACAGAGCCCCTACGAGCAGTACTTC. This chain connects TRBV7-9 to TRBJ2-7, with D unresolved. The germline gives CDR1 SEHNR, CDR2 FQNEAQ (reference sequence). The germline V and J ends were trimmed by 6 bases and 2 bases, with 14 bases remaining between them. The CDR3 is 14 residues long.

The rearrangement joins TRBV29-1 to TRBJ1-1; 9 positions match TRBD1. The CDR3 extends over 14 amino acids. The V gene end was trimmed by 6 bases and the J gene end by 3 bases; junction bases not matched to a gene: 8. The germline V gene encodes CDR1 SQVTM and CDR2 ANQGSEA. In DNA form, the CDR3 reads TGCAGCGTACCGGGACAGGGCGGTGACACTGAAGCTTTCTTT. Translation gives CSVPGQGGDTEAFF.